This TCR beta chain was captured by sequencing in a study of OX40 agonist ivuxolimab in advanced cancers. Study as a whole: Cohort: roughly 79% men, mean age about 60, aged roughly 23 to 79. Overall study results and limits: Averaging showed that CD8+ T cells had more expanded clones than CD4+ did.

In this sample, this clone turned up a few times. Its matching antigen is unknown. TCRdb's copy holds only in-frame clones and misses some; the assay was immunoSEQ multiplex PCR. The data contain about 18,000 clones, about nine tenths of them singletons. Autoimmune disease history or systemic immunosuppression meant exclusion. On cycle 4 day 1 and cycle 7 day 1, as well as at baseline, blood was sampled. CDR3 length: 14 residues. Germline assignment: CDR1 MNHEY and CDR2 SMNVEV (reference sequence). With 3 bases clipped from V and 8 bases from J, the junction kept 7 bases outside the gene matches. The sample consisted of CD4+ or CD8+ T cells sorted from blood, taken in a trial of the OX40 agonist ivuxolimab. This chain uses TRBV27 with TRBJ2-1; 7 bases are a match to TRBD2. This clonotype was obtained from an adult with an advanced solid tumor such as melanoma, head and neck, liver or kidney cancer. The CDR3 reads CASSFSGGRDEQFF. DNA for the CDR3: TGTGCCAGCAGTTTTTCGGGAGGAAGGGATGAGCAGTTCTTC.